This is a list of T cell receptor beta chains from one sample in a study of T cells after posttransplantation cyclophosphamide. Using immunoSEQ multiplex PCR, the repertoire was profiled, and TCRdb retains in-frame clones only, with some absent. The table records about 15,000 clones, approximately 80% of them present only once. The specimen sequenced was memory CD4+ T cells sorted from PBMCs. All receptors come from a man between 50 and 59 years old in good health, CMV-negative, and a related stem cell transplant donor. Both conserved end residues are part of each CDR3. D genes are given only for firm matches. Rows give clone size only sometimes, using once, few, many, or a class for an expanded clone.

>TRBJ2-7|NA|NA|TRBV27
TGTGCCAGCAGCTCGACAGGTATCGCCCCCTACGAGCAGTACTTC
CASSSTGIAPYEQYF
>TRBJ1-5|TRBD1|NA|TRBV29-1
TGCAGCGTTCTGGACAGGGATAGCAATCAGCCCCAGCATTTT
CSVLDRDSNQPQHF
>TRBJ1-2|NA|few|TRBV7-3
TGTGCCAGCAGCCCTACCAGACAGATCATCTATGGCTACACCTTC
CASSPTRQIIYGYTF
>TRBJ2-3|TRBD1|once|TRBV6-1
TGTGCCAGCAGTGTCAGGGGGCCAGCAGATACGCAGTATTTT
CASSVRGPADTQYF
>TRBJ2-1|NA|NA|TRBV18
TGTGCCAGCTCACCGGGACTTAACAATGAGCAGTTCTTC
CASSPGLNNEQFF
>TRBJ2-5|NA|NA|TRBV9
TGTGCCAGCAGCGTAGCTACATCGCGGGGTAGCCAAGAGACCCAGTACTTC
CASSVATSRGSQETQYF
>TRBJ1-6|TRBD1|NA|TRBV25-1
TGTGCCAGCAGCTGGGGACAGGCCGCTAATTCACCCCTCCACTTT
CASSWGQAANSPLHF
>TRBJ1-2|TRBD1|once|TRBV9
TGTGCCAGCAGCCCTGCCCGGACAGGTGGTTATGGCTACACCTTC
CASSPARTGGYGYTF
>TRBJ2-5|TRBD2|NA|TRBV2
TGTGCCAGCAGTGTAACTAGCGGGGGACGAGGAGAGACCCAGTACTTC
CASSVTSGGRGETQYF
>TRBJ2-5|TRBD1|NA|TRBV7-2
TGTGCCAGCAGCCCGGGACAGGTGGAGACCCAGTACTTC
CASSPGQVETQYF
>TRBJ2-5|TRBD2|NA|TRBV7-2
TGTGCCAGCAGCTTAGCTAGCGGGAGGGTGGAGACCCAGTACTTC
CASSLASGRVETQYF
>TRBJ2-1|NA|NA|TRBV5-1
TGCGCCAGCAGCTTAGGTCAGGTTGCCTACAATGAGCAGTTCTTC
CASSLGQVAYNEQFF
>TRBJ2-1|TRBD2|NA|TRBV4-3
TGCGCCAGCAGCCAGGTTAGAGGTGGTAGCGGGGGGGCCAATGAGCAGTTCTTC
CASSQVRGGSGGANEQFF
>TRBJ2-7|TRBD1|NA|TRBV7-2
TGTGCCAGCAGCACACGGGACAGGGGGGGCGAGCAGTACTTC
CASSTRDRGGEQYF
>TRBJ2-3|NA|NA|TRBV7-3
TGTGCCAGCAGCTTAGCGGGGGCCTTCACAGATACGCAGTATTTT
CASSLAGAFTDTQYF
>TRBJ2-7|NA|NA|TRBV19
TGTGCCAGTAGTTTACAGGGTTACGAGCAGTACTTC
CASSLQGYEQYF
>TRBJ2-7|TRBD2|once|TRBV7-9
TGTGCCAGCACACGGGGGGGGACCTACGAGCAGTACTTC
CASTRGGTYEQYF
>TRBJ2-5|TRBD1|NA|TRBV5-4
TGTGCCAGCAGCTCACAGGGGGCCAAGGAGACCCAGTACTTC
CASSSQGAKETQYF
>TRBJ2-7|TRBD2|NA|TRBV7-9
TGTGCCAGCAGCAGATCCGGGACTAAATACGAGCAGTACTTC
CASSRSGTKYEQYF
>TRBJ1-2|NA|NA|TRBV6-6
TGTGCCACGAGCGACTATGGCTACACCTTC
CATSDYGYTF
>TRBJ1-2|NA|NA|TRBV6-8
TGTGCCAGCAGTTACGTCGTTGGCTACACCTTC
CASSYVVGYTF
>TRBJ1-2|TRBD1|NA|TRBV6-1
TGTGCCAGCAGTGGGGAAACGGGACAGATTGACTATGGCTACACCTTC
CASSGETGQIDYGYTF
>TRBJ1-1|NA|NA|TRBV5-4
TGTGCCAGCACCTTGGGGATGGGGCGGATGAACACTGAAGCTTTCTTT
CASTLGMGRMNTEAFF
>TRBJ2-7|NA|NA|TRBV18
TGTGCCAGCTCACCACCGGGTGACAGGAGGCATTACGAGCAGTACTTC
CASSPPGDRRHYEQYF
>TRBJ2-1|NA|NA|TRBV21-1
TGTGCCAGCAGGCCCGGCAATGAGCAGTTCTTC
CASRPGNEQFF
>TRBJ2-1|TRBD2|NA|TRBV19
TGTGCCAGTAGTATTGGGTGGGTAGCGGGGAGCAATGAGCAGTTCTTC
CASSIGWVAGSNEQFF
>TRBJ2-7|NA|once|TRBV7-2
TGTGCCAGCAGCTGGGCCGGCGGGCGTTCCTACGAGCAGTACTTC
CASSWAGGRSYEQYF
>TRBJ1-4|NA|NA|TRBV5-1
TGCGCCAGCAGCTTGGCCGGGAGTAGGAGTAATGAAAAACTGTTTTTT
CASSLAGSRSNEKLFF
>TRBJ1-4|NA|NA|TRBV5-6
TGTGCCAGCAGCTTAGGGTTTTTAGCGACAACTAATGAAAAACTGTTTTTT
CASSLGFLATTNEKLFF
>TRBJ1-3|TRBD1|NA|TRBV9
TGTGCCAGCAGCGTAGCGGGACAGGGGTTAAACACCATATATTTT
CASSVAGQGLNTIYF
>TRBJ1-1|NA|NA|TRBV29-1
TGCAGCGTACAGGGGAACACTGAAGCTTTCTTT
CSVQGNTEAFF
>TRBJ2-1|TRBD2|NA|TRBV7-9
TGTGCCAGCAGCCGCACTAGCGGGGGGGCCTGGGAGCAGTTCTTC
CASSRTSGGAWEQFF
>TRBJ1-6|TRBD1|NA|TRBV11-3
TGTGCCAGCAGCGCAGGGGGAGCGGGCTCACCCCTCCACTTT
CASSAGGAGSPLHF
>TRBJ2-3|TRBD2|NA|TRBV5-1
TGCGCCAGCAGGCCTAGCGGGGGGCCCCTAGGTGATACGCAGTATTTT
CASRPSGGPLGDTQYF
>TRBJ1-2|TRBD1|once|TRBV5-1
TGCGCCAGCAGCTGGACAGGGACGGTAGAAGGCTACACCTTC
CASSWTGTVEGYTF
>TRBJ2-5|TRBD1|NA|TRBV11-2
TGTGCCAGCAGCTTAGATCGGACAGGGGCCGAGACCCAGTACTTC
CASSLDRTGAETQYF
>TRBJ2-1|TRBD2|NA|TRBV5-1
TGCGCCAGCAGTCTTAGCGGGAACTATGAGCAGTTCTTC
CASSLSGNYEQFF
>TRBJ1-6|TRBD1|NA|TRBV5-4
TGTGCCAGCAGCTCGGGACAGAACTATAATTCACCCCTCCACTTT
CASSSGQNYNSPLHF
>TRBJ2-2|NA|NA|TRBV10-2
TGCGCCAGCAGACCCACAGTTAGTCCCGGGGAGCTGTTTTTT
CASRPTVSPGELFF
>TRBJ1-2|TRBD1|few|TRBV5-6
TGTGCCAGCAGATACAGGGGCCCCTATGGCTACACCTTC
CASRYRGPYGYTF
>TRBJ1-2|TRBD1|NA|TRBV4-3
TGCGCCAGCAGCCAGCGACAGGGAAGAGTGGATGGCTACACCTTC
CASSQRQGRVDGYTF
>TRBJ2-3|NA|NA|TRBV18
TGTGCCAGCTCACCAGCGGGGGCTGGAGATACGCAGTATTTT
CASSPAGAGDTQYF